Each of the 21 T cell receptor beta chains below was sequenced from the same sample in a study of blood T cell repertoires in COVID-19. Profiled with immunoSEQ multiplex PCR; TCRdb holds only in-frame clones, not every one. Here the sample spans roughly 40,000 clones, about 85% being singletons. The specimen was peripheral blood. The origin of the receptors is a woman aged 80 or over with acute or convalescent COVID-19.

This chain joins TRBV9 and TRBJ2-3; possible D gene TRBD1, 5 bases. The CDR3 covers 15 residues. V was shortened by 0 bases and J by 4 bases, with 12 bases between the two germline ends. Germline CDR1 is SGDLS and CDR2 is YYNGEE. CDR3 residues: CASSVAGRVADTQYF. CDR3 coding DNA: TGTGCCAGCAGCGTAGCAGGGCGAGTTGCAGATACGCAGTATTTT.

This chain links TRBV18 with TRBJ2-1; 14 bases match TRBD2. This CDR3 is built from 15 residues. V shed 3 bases, J shed 10 bases, and the junction held 5 bases outside the gene matches. Germline V gene sequence: CDR1 KGHSH, CDR2 LQKENI. The CDR3 DNA follows: TGTGCCAGCTCACCCGGGACTAGCGGGAGTAACGAGCAGTTCTTC. Its translation: CASSPGTSGSNEQFF.

This chain connects TRBV2 to TRBJ2-2; 9 bases map to TRBD1. This CDR3 comprises 17 residues. V lost 6 bases and J lost 4; bases outside the gene matches: 12. Germline V gives CDR1 SNHLY, CDR2 FYNNEI. In DNA form, the CDR3 reads TGTGCCAGCAGAGTCCGTTTGGGGACAGGGACCACCGGGGAGCTGTTTTTT. As protein: CASRVRLGTGTTGELFF. The full variable domain, with the rest looked up from reference TRBV2 and TRBJ2-2, is EPEVTQTPSHQVTQMGQEVILRCVPISNHLYFYWYRQILGQKVEFLVSFYNNEISEKSEIFDDQFSVERPDGSNFTLKIRSTKLEDSAMYFCASRVRLGTGTTGELFFGEGSRLTVL.

CDR3 sequence: CASRLGQGGQPQHF. The DNA of the CDR3 is TGTGCCAGCAGACTCGGACAGGGGGGACAGCCCCAGCATTTT. The V gene is TRBV28, the J gene TRBJ1-5; 10 bases are a match to TRBD1. The CDR3 runs to 14 residues. V dropped 6 bases and J dropped 7; count of bases not matched to a gene: 6. Germline V gives CDR1 MDHEN, CDR2 SYDVKM.

The CDR3 region has the DNA TGTGCCAGTGAGACAGTCCTCTACAATGAGCAGTTCTTC. Translation gives CASETVLYNEQFF. V is TRBV6-5 and J is TRBJ2-1; the D gene is possibly TRBD1 (5 bases). Trimming removed 9 bases from V and 3 bases from J, with 12 bases in between. CDR1 is MNHEY, CDR2 SVGAGI, per germline. This CDR3 is 13 amino acids long.

The rearrangement joins TRBV11-3 to TRBJ2-2, with TRBD2 matching over 7 bases. The CDR3 is 14 amino acids. The V gene's germline CDR1 is SGHNT and CDR2 YENEEA. V lost 5 bases and J lost 4; bases outside the gene matches: 4. The CDR3 sequence: CASSKSGTTGELFF. The CDR3 DNA reads as TGTGCCAGCAGCAAAAGCGGGACCACCGGGGAGCTGTTTTTT.

V and J are TRBV28 and TRBJ2-1, with a weak D call TRBD2 (5 bases). V lost 8 bases and J lost 0, with 11 bases in between. Germline assignment: CDR1 MDHEN and CDR2 SYDVKM. The CDR3 extends over 14 amino acids. The CDR3 spells CASLWGDSYNEQFF. The CDR3 DNA reads TGTGCCAGCTTATGGGGAGACTCCTACAATGAGCAGTTCTTC.

CDR3 region: CASSLYRGEQFF. The CDR3, as DNA: TGTGCCAGCAGTTTATATCGGGGGGAGCAGTTCTTC. The rearrangement links TRBV5-4 to TRBJ2-1, with a weak D call TRBD2 (6 bases). Trimming removed 5 bases at V and 10 bases at J, with 13 bases between. Germline V gives CDR1 SGHNT, CDR2 YYREEE (reference sequence). CDR3 length equals 12 residues. Supplemented by reference TRBV5-4 and TRBJ2-1, the full variable domain reads ETGVTQSPTHLIKTRGQQVTLRCSSQSGHNTVSWYQQALGQGPQFIFQYYREEENGRGNFPPRFSGLQFPNYSSELNVNALELDDSALYLCASSLYRGEQFFGPGTRLTVL.

The V and J genes are TRBV3-1 (or the pseudogene TRBV3-2) and TRBJ2-7; 12 nucleotides align to TRBD2. V was clipped by 4 bases and J by 2 bases; unmatched bases: 9. Germline CDR1 and CDR2: LGHDT and YNNKEL (reference sequence). The CDR3 contains 17 residues. CDR3 DNA sequence: TGTGCCAGCAGCCGGCATGGACTAGCGGGAACCCCCTACGAGCAGTACTTC. Its translation: CASSRHGLAGTPYEQYF.

The genes are TRBV4-1 and TRBJ1-1; D not certain. The germline CDR1 and CDR2 sequences are MGHRA and YSYEKL. The V gene lost 0 bases and the J gene lost 4 bases, with 9 bases spanning the gap. The CDR3 runs to 14 residues. The CDR3 nucleotides are TGCGCCAGCAGCCAAGATTGGGCAGGCACTGAAGCTTTCTTT. Amino acid sequence: CASSQDWAGTEAFF.

V usage is TRBV12-3 or TRBV12-4 and J usage is TRBJ1-1; D may be TRBD1 (5 bases). V was trimmed by 7 bases and J by 1 base, leaving 10 bases between them. CDR3 size: 13 residues. CDR3 coding DNA: TGTGCCAGCAATTTTCAGGGGAACACTGAAGCTTTCTTT. This translates into CASNFQGNTEAFF.

V is TRBV4-2 and J is TRBJ2-2, with D tentatively TRBD2 (6 bases). Trimming removed 4 bases from V and 4 bases from J, with 19 bases in between. Germline assignment: CDR1 LGHNA and CDR2 YNFKEQ. The CDR3 totals 17 residues. CDR3 sequence reads: CASSPKLAQAGTGELFF. The CDR3 DNA follows: TGTGCCAGCAGCCCGAAACTAGCCCAAGCTGGCACCGGGGAGCTGTTTTTT.

This clone was recorded a few times. The chain couples TRBV3-1 (or the pseudogene TRBV3-2) to TRBJ2-1; 12 bases align to TRBD2. The V gene's germline CDR1 is LGHDT and CDR2 YNNKEL (reference sequence). The CDR3 consists of 15 residues. V lost 6 bases and J lost 8; bases outside the gene matches: 8. The CDR3 here is CASRLAGGGRDEQFF. The CDR3 bases are TGTGCCAGCAGGCTAGCGGGAGGGGGGCGCGATGAGCAGTTCTTC.

CDR3 DNA: TGCGCCAGCAGGGACCTCAGCGGGAGCACAGATACGCAGTATTTT. Its protein product is CASRDLSGSTDTQYF. This chain links TRBV5-1 with TRBJ2-3; weak D call: TRBD2 (6 bases). CDR3 size: 15 residues. The ends were cut back, 5 bases at V and 0 bases at J, with 13 bases in the middle. Germline CDR1 SGHRS, CDR2 YFSETQ.

CDR3 sequence reads: CASSVWTSLEQYF. Written as DNA, the CDR3 is TGCGCCAGCAGCGTATGGACTAGCCTCGAGCAGTACTTC. The rearrangement uses TRBV5-1 and TRBJ2-7; 8 nucleotides match TRBD2. CDR1 is SGHRS, CDR2 YFSETQ, per germline. The CDR3 length is 13 residues. V trimming: 4 bases; J trimming: 6 bases; junction bases outside the gene matches: 6. The full variable domain, in which reference TRBV5-1 and TRBJ2-7 provide the parts outside the CDR3, is KAGVTQTPRYLIKTRGQQVTLSCSPISGHRSVSWYQQTPGQGLQFLFEYFSETQRNKGNFPGRFSGRQFSNSRSEMNVSTLELGDSALYLCASSVWTSLEQYFGPGTRLTVT.

This clone has a handful of counts. The rearrangement uses TRBV5-1 and TRBJ1-2; tentatively, D is TRBD1 (5 bases). Germline V CDR1 and CDR2: SGHRS, YFSETQ. The length of the CDR3 is 14 residues. The V end lost 6 bases, the J end lost 9 bases, and 21 bases lay between the germline ends. CDR3 sequence reads: CASTLQTSEGSYTF. As DNA, the CDR3 is TGCGCCAGCACTCTACAGACATCGGAGGGGAGCTACACCTTC.

V gene TRBV20-1 combines with J gene TRBJ2-3; 9 bases agree with TRBD1. Trimming removed 3 bases from V and 1 base from J; junction bases left unmatched: 8. Germline V gene data show CDR1 as DFQATT and CDR2 as SNEGSKA (reference sequence). CDR3 length equals 16 residues. The CDR3 sequence is CSASGGDRARTDTQYF. CDR3 in DNA: TGCAGTGCTAGTGGGGGGGACAGGGCTCGCACAGATACGCAGTATTTT.

This chain uses TRBV5-1 with TRBJ2-1; 8 bases agree with TRBD2. V dropped 2 bases and J dropped 0; count of bases not matched to a gene: 1. This CDR3 has 15 residues. Germline-derived CDR1 and CDR2 are SGHRS and YFSETQ. The CDR3 region has the DNA TGCGCCAGCAGCTTCGGGACTAGCTCCTACAATGAGCAGTTCTTC. It encodes CASSFGTSSYNEQFF.

This rearrangement joins TRBV30 to TRBJ2-7; 15 positions match TRBD2. Germline values: CDR1 GTSNPN, CDR2 SVGIG (reference sequence). J was trimmed by 2 bases and V by 0 bases; bases with no gene match: 17. The CDR3 loop spans 21 amino acids. The CDR3 DNA is TGTGCCTGGAGTGTACTCCCCGAACCGGGACTAGCGGGAGGTGGGGCCTACGAGCAGTACTTC. This translates into CAWSVLPEPGLAGGGAYEQYF. Based on the CDR3 plus reference TRBV30 and TRBJ2-7, the full variable domain is SQTIHQWPATLVQPVGSPLSLECTVEGTSNPNLYWYRQAAGRGLQLLFYSVGIGQISSEVPQNLSASRPQDRQFILSSKKLLLSDSGFYLCAWSVLPEPGLAGGGAYEQYFGPGTRLTVT.

The chain links TRBV29-1 to TRBJ1-6; no definite D call. V shed 7 bases and J shed 10 bases, with 23 bases lying between them. This CDR3 has 15 residues. Germline CDR1 is SQVTM and CDR2 is ANQGSEA. CDR3 sequence: CSALTTTGGGSPLHF. As DNA, the CDR3 is TGCAGCGCACTTACAACCACGGGTGGAGGATCACCCCTCCACTTT.

This clone was counted a single time. The chain carries TRBV5-4 and TRBJ2-1; D possibly corresponds to TRBD2 (6 bases). The V gene lost 0 bases and the J gene lost 8 bases, with 21 bases spanning the gap. The CDR3 consists of 17 residues. From germline, CDR1 is SGHNT and CDR2 YYREEE (reference sequence). This chain's CDR3 is CASSLGAGTSHVDEQFF. The CDR3 DNA is TGTGCCAGCAGCTTGGGGGCGGGAACCTCCCACGTCGATGAGCAGTTCTTC.